This T cell receptor (beta chain) was profiled in a study of T cell responses to AZD1222 COVID-19 vaccine. The table came from immunoSEQ multiplex PCR; TCRdb's copy has only in-frame clones and leaves some out. Seen here are around 74,000 clones, about 91% observed once, and the top ten hold under 7.5%. CDR3 length: 15 residues. From germline, CDR1 is MDHEN and CDR2 SYDVKM. J gave up 5 bases and V 5 bases, and 4 bases lay outside the gene matches. Regarding this clone: Its cognate antigen is unknown.

Study outcomes and limitations: Clonal diversity may have been underestimated, and the donors were mostly white British, with more females than males. Reports say nearly half of spike-specific TCRs go after unmutated variant regions. The span of vaccine-associated CD4 TCRs extended across spike, with dominance at 160-218 and 743-854. Repertoires in all cases were sampled only once the peak T cell response had passed.

The chain combines TRBV28 with TRBJ2-5; 14 bases align to TRBD2. This TCR came from an adult in good health. This specimen was peripheral blood, taken on day 0 of MenACWY control vaccination. CDR3 amino acids: CASSPGLAGVETQYF. The CDR3 DNA reads as TGTGCCAGCAGTCCGGGACTAGCGGGAGTTGAGACCCAGTACTTC.